Listed below are T cell receptor beta chains from one sample, sequenced in a study of shared clonotypes between healthy human individuals. Method: immunoSEQ multiplex PCR; TCRdb's copy keeps in-frame clones and lacks some. The data contain approximately 600,000 clones, about 95% of them singletons. The sequenced material came from naive CD8+ T cells sorted from blood. Receptors were obtained from a woman in her 30s in good health. Both conserved end residues are trimmed from each CDR3. The order of the fields is V gene, J gene, D gene, CDR3 protein. The D gene is left open where the match is weak.

TRBV13,TRBJ2-7,.,ASSLRLAGPYEQY
TRBV5-6,TRBJ1-1,TRBD1,ASSNRDRGTEAF
TRBV10-2,TRBJ2-7,.,ASRRAGTYEQY
TRBV5-6,TRBJ1-3,.,ASRADRSGNTIY
TRBV27,TRBJ2-7,.,ASSPRGRSSYEQY
TRBV10-2,TRBJ2-2,.,ASREAGTTGELF
TRBV27,TRBJ2-1,.,ASSLSGSYNEQF
TRBV4-1,TRBJ2-5,TRBD2,ASSQDPYSGSETQY
TRBV28,TRBJ1-4,TRBD1,ASSWTGGTNEKLF
TRBV2,TRBJ1-5,.,ASSDPGDEFLGNQPQH
TRBV6-5,TRBJ2-7,.,ASSTVTGYEQY
TRBV29-1,TRBJ2-2,.,SAVRGTGELF
TRBV7-8,.,TRBD1,ASSVDRVGNEQY
TRBV5-6,TRBJ1-3,.,ASSYGDSGNTIY
TRBV14,TRBJ2-4,.,ASSQALSLGHPKNIQY
TRBV19,TRBJ2-1,TRBD2,ASSLAGDGDEQF
TRBV19,TRBJ2-1,.,ASSETGTGEQF
TRBV28,TRBJ2-1,TRBD2,ASSLLREAAYNEQF
TRBV7-9,TRBJ1-1,.,ASSPYAF
TRBV28,TRBJ2-2,.,ASRILSGNTGELF
TRBV28,TRBJ2-1,.,ASSLDRPAPNEQF
TRBV4-1,.,.,ASSQVLGEPPYEQY
TRBV28,TRBJ2-1,TRBD2,ASSSLAGVSYNEQF
TRBV11-2,TRBJ2-1,TRBD2,ASSTGASGRFYNEQF
TRBV28,TRBJ2-2,TRBD2,ASSTAGYTGELF
TRBV4-2,TRBJ1-3,.,ASSQTGLSGNTIY
TRBV10-3,TRBJ1-5,TRBD1,AIRRQGPNQPQH
TRBV6-5,TRBJ2-1,TRBD2,ASSLAGGPEQF
TRBV5-1,TRBJ2-7,.,ASSSASRAYEQY